The text below deals with one T cell receptor beta chain. Its binding antigen is unknown. No quality values exist for individual bases; no much larger clone is one base distant. TCRbeta CDR3 regions were amplified from genomic DNA by means of the immunoSEQ Assay, a bias-controlled multiplex PCR. The published analysis was carried out like this. The number of nucleated cells in each sample was estimated from the amplification of reference gene primers within the assay. To quantify the absolute abundance of each unique TCRbeta CDR3 rearrangement, sequence reads were collapsed and filtered. Productive Simpson clonality was computed per sample as the square root of Simpson's diversity index over productive rearrangements. The table comes from immuneACCESS by way of TCRdb, which keeps in-frame sequences with V and J called. Part of the clones is missing from these tables; in studies checked, under half for an unresolved V gene and the rest for unknown reasons. V, J and clone size were drawn from that table, and D and trimming were deduced from the DNA. In all, the sample holds a few hundred thousand clones, and 86% of those were seen once. The ten top clones hold around 2% of the sample.

This specimen comes from a study of blood T cell repertoires in COVID-19 (TCRdb year 2020). The study in broad terms: Samples from collaborators originated in the United States, Italy and Spain and spanned both the acute and convalescent phases of COVID-19. The prospective study material was composed of cDNA or gDNA derived from T cells, B-cell-depleted T cells, or PBMCs. Deeply sampled blood TCRbeta repertoires from subjects exposed to, actively infected with, or recovered from COVID-19 were included in the dataset. The repertoires were made available in a free public database intended to serve as a resource for research on the immune response to SARS-CoV-2. Samples came from the ongoing ImmuneRACE study (first 160 participants) plus 1,254 subjects from 6 global collaborators. Sample metadata almost always included a de-identified subject ID, COVID-19 status, age in years and sex. Where HLA class I and class II types were available, the types were taken from metadata supplied by the sample provider, not from assay-based typing. The paper as a whole reports these results and caveats: Clinical and demographic metadata were provided uncurated, with the amount varying by source and participant.

Another Seattle source contributed samples from volunteer blood donors who had recovered from COVID-19. Collaborating institutions collected whole blood in K2EDTA tubes following their own protocols. For TCRbeta analysis, collaborators shipped samples as frozen whole blood, isolated PBMCs, or DNA extracted from either of those sample types. From a lookup of the germline V gene, CDR1 and CDR2 are MGHRA and YSYEKL. The trim is 4 bases for V and 4 bases for J, with a gap of 16 bases between the germline ends. The CDR3 sequence holds 15 residues, the cysteine and phenylalanine included. Left in the record is the CDR3 DNA by itself, 45 bases read in frame from the first base.

Sequenced input: peripheral blood. The rearrangement combines TRBV4-1 with TRBJ1-1; D gene: possibly TRBD1, on 6 matching bases. The clonotype was recovered from a man aged 25-45 years who had recovered from COVID-19. The CDR3 is CASSREQGIGTEAFF. The nucleotide sequence reads TGCGCCAGCAGCCGGGAACAGGGTATTGGCACTGAAGCTTTCTTT.